This is a list of T cell receptor beta chains from one sample in a study of blood T cell repertoires in COVID-19. Data came from immunoSEQ multiplex PCR; TCRdb stores just in-frame clones and leaves some out. Of fewer than 350,000 clones in the sample, 85% are singletons; the top ten hold about 1.9%. Input material: PBMCs or T cells enriched from blood (not recorded which). The receptor set was obtained from a woman aged 25 to 39 who had been exposed to COVID-19. The CDR3 runs from the conserved cysteine through the conserved F or W. The D gene is left open where the match is weak. Size values are once, few and many counts, or a class for expanded clones, and some rows have none.

V	D	size	J	CDR3	DNA
TRBV27	NA	once	TRBJ1-2	CASSLSAGAYGYTF	TGTGCCAGCAGTTTATCGGCAGGGGCCTATGGCTACACCTTC
TRBV10-3	TRBD1	NA	TRBJ2-7	CAIKGTGEGIYEQYF	TGTGCCATCAAAGGGACAGGGGAGGGAATTTACGAGCAGTACTTC
TRBV4-1	NA	NA	TRBJ2-7	CASSQEFGATISYEQYF	TGCGCCAGCAGCCAAGAATTTGGAGCTACAATCTCCTACGAGCAGTACTTC
TRBV14	NA	NA	TRBJ1-1	CASSQGTANTEAFF	TGTGCCAGCAGCCAAGGGACAGCGAACACTGAAGCTTTCTTT
TRBV28	NA	NA	TRBJ2-5	CASSNAPRGYQETQYF	TGTGCCAGCAGCAACGCGCCCCGGGGATACCAAGAGACCCAGTACTTC
TRBV9	NA	NA	TRBJ1-5	CASRNWPVSNQPQHF	TGTGCCAGCAGGAATTGGCCTGTGAGCAATCAGCCCCAGCATTTT
TRBV4-3	TRBD1	NA	TRBJ1-2	CASSQKTGHGYTF	TGCGCCAGCAGCCAAAAGACAGGGCACGGCTACACCTTC
TRBV3-1/TRBV3-2	TRBD2	NA	TRBJ2-6	CASSQLLGLAGSGANVLTF	TGTGCCAGCAGCCAACTTCTCGGACTAGCGGGATCTGGGGCCAACGTCCTGACTTTC
TRBV28	NA	NA	TRBJ1-2	CASSPPRGIYGYTF	TGTGCCAGCAGCCCCCCTAGAGGAATCTATGGCTACACCTTC
TRBV4-2	NA	NA	TRBJ1-2	CASSQDPGANYGYTF	TGTGCCAGCAGCCAGGACCCAGGGGCAAACTATGGCTACACCTTC
TRBV5-1	TRBD1	NA	TRBJ2-1	CASSLLVLDRGFAGHPNEQFF	TGCGCCAGCAGCTTATTAGTCCTGGACAGGGGGTTTGCGGGACACCCGAATGAGCAGTTCTTC
TRBV6-5	NA	NA	TRBJ2-2	CASSYWTWGELFF	TGTGCCAGCAGTTACTGGACTTGGGGGGAGCTGTTTTTT
TRBV18	TRBD1	NA	TRBJ1-1	CASSPVQGASTEAFF	TGTGCCAGCTCACCAGTACAGGGGGCGAGCACTGAAGCTTTCTTT
TRBV27	NA	NA	TRBJ1-4	CASITAGYSEKLFF	TGTGCCAGCATTACAGCGGGTTATTCCGAAAAACTGTTTTTT
TRBV2	NA	NA	TRBJ2-7	CASSEGKSKSYEQYF	TGTGCCAGCAGTGAAGGCAAGTCTAAGAGCTACGAGCAGTACTTC
TRBV28	TRBD2	NA	TRBJ2-5	CASSLLSGRGETQYF	TGTGCCAGCAGTTTATTATCCGGGAGGGGGGAGACCCAGTACTTC
TRBV11-3	TRBD2	NA	TRBJ2-1	CASSLQAASGRFDEQFF	TGTGCCAGCAGCTTACAAGCGGCGAGCGGGAGATTTGATGAGCAGTTCTTC
TRBV28	TRBD1	NA	TRBJ1-2	CASSRTTGAGNYGYTF	TGTGCCAGCAGCCGAACAACAGGGGCGGGAAACTATGGCTACACCTTC